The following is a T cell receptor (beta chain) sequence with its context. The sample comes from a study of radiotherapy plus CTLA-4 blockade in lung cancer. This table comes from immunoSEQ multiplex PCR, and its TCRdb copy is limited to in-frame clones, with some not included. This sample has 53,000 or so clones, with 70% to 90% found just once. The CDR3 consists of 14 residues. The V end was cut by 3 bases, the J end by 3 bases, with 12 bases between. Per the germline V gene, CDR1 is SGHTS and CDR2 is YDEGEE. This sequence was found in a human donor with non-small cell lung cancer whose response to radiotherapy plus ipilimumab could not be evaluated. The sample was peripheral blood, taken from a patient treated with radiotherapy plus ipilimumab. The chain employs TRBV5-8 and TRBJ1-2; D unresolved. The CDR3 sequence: CASSSFAGHYGYTF. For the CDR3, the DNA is TGTGCCAGCAGCTCCTTCGCAGGTCACTATGGCTACACCTTC.